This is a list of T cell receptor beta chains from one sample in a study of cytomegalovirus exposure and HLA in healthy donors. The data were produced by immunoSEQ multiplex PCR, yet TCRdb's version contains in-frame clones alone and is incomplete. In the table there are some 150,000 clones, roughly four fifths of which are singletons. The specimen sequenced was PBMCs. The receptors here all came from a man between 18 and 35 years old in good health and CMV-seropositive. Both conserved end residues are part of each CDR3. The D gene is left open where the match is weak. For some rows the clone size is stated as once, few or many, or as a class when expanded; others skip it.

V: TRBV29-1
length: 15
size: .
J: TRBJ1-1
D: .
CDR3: CSVVWENTGGGEAFF
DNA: TGCAGCGTTGTTTGGGAGAACACGGGCGGGGGGGAAGCTTTCTTT

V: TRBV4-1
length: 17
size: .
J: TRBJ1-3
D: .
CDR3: CASSQGMMRLTGNTIYF
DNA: TGCGCCAGCAGCCAAGGAATGATGAGGTTGACTGGAAACACCATATATTTT

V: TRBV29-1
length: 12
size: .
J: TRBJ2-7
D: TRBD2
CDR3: CSATSGSVEQYF
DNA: TGCAGCGCCACTAGCGGGAGTGTCGAGCAGTACTTC

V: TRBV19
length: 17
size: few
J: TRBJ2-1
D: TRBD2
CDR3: CASSTALTSGRVGEQFF
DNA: TGTGCCAGTAGTACCGCCTTAACTAGCGGGAGGGTCGGTGAGCAGTTCTTC

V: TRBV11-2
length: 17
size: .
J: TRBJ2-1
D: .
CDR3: CASSLQLGSSSYNEQFF
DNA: TGTGCCAGCAGCTTACAGCTCGGGTCTAGCTCCTACAATGAGCAGTTCTTC

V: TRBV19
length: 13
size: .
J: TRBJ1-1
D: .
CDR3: CAVKAGSNTEAFF
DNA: TGTGCCGTCAAGGCAGGGTCGAACACTGAAGCTTTCTTT

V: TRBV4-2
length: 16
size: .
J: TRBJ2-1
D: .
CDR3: CASSQPWQAGDNEQFF
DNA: TGTGCCAGCAGCCAACCTTGGCAAGCGGGTGACAATGAGCAGTTCTTC

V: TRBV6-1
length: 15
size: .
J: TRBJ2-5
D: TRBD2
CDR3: CASSDTQGGRETQYF
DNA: TGTGCCAGCAGCGATACTCAGGGAGGGCGGGAGACCCAGTACTTC

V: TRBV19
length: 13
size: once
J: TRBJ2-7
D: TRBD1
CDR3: CASSVGQAYEQYF
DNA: TGTGCCAGTAGTGTGGGACAGGCCTACGAGCAGTACTTC

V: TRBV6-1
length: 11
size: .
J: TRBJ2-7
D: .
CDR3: CASSEGAEQYF
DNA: TGTGCCAGCAGTGAGGGGGCCGAGCAGTACTTC

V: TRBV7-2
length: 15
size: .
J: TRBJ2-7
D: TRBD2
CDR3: CASSSGGTQSYEQYF
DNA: TGTGCCAGCAGCTCGGGGGGGACTCAGAGCTACGAGCAGTACTTC

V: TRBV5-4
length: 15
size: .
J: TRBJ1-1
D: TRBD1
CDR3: CASSLGQGWKTEAFF
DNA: TGTGCCAGCAGCTTGGGACAGGGTTGGAAGACTGAAGCTTTCTTT

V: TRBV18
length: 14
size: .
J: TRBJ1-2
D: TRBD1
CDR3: CASSDRLSNYGYTF
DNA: TGTGCCAGCTCGGACAGGCTCTCGAACTATGGCTACACCTTC

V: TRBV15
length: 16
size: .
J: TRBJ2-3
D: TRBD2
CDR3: CATSRPRGAGANTQYF
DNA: TGTGCCACCAGCAGACCCCGGGGAGCGGGAGCGAATACGCAGTATTTT

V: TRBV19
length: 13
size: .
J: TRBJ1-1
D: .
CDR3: CASRAGLNTEAFF
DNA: TGTGCCAGTCGGGCAGGGTTGAACACTGAAGCTTTCTTT

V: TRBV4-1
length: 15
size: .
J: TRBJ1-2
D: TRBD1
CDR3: CASSPDRRSNYGYTF
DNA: TGCGCCAGCAGCCCGGACAGGAGGTCTAACTATGGCTACACCTTC

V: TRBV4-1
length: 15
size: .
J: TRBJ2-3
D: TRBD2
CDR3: CASQPTSGYTDTQYF
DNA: TGCGCCAGCCAACCGACTAGCGGGTACACAGATACGCAGTATTTT

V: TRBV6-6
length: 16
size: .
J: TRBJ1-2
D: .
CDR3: CASSYPTGRANYGYTF
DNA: TGTGCCAGCAGTTACCCCACAGGGCGCGCCAACTATGGCTACACCTTC

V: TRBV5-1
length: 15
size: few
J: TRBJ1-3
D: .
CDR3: CASSLVSDSGNTIYF
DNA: TGCGCCAGCAGCTTGGTTTCAGACTCTGGAAACACCATATATTTT

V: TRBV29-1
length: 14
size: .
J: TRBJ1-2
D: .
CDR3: CSVELPGNPYGYTF
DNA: TGCAGCGTTGAATTGCCAGGGAATCCCTATGGCTACACCTTC

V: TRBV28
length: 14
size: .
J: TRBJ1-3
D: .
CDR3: CASSLGGGGNTIYF
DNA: TGTGCCAGCAGTTTGGGGGGTGGCGGAAACACCATATATTTT

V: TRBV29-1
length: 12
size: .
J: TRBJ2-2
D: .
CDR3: CSAHGWTGELFF
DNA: TGCAGCGCCCACGGTTGGACCGGGGAGCTGTTTTTT

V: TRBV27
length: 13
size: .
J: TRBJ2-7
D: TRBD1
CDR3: CASSATGGYEQYF
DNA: TGTGCCAGCAGTGCTACAGGGGGCTACGAGCAGTACTTC

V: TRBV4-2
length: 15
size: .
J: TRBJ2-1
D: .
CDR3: CASSSRGSSYNEQFF
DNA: TGTGCCAGCAGCTCCCGGGGGAGCTCCTACAATGAGCAGTTCTTC

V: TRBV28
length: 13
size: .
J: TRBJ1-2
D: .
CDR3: CASSLAGEEGYTF
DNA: TGTGCCAGCAGTTTAGCGGGGGAAGAAGGCTACACCTTC

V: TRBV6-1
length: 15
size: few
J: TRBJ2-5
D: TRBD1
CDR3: CARISGQGSLETQYF
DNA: TGTGCCAGGATATCGGGACAGGGAAGTTTGGAGACCCAGTACTTC

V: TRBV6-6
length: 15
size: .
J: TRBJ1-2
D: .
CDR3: CASSYIRGGDYGYTF
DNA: TGTGCCAGCAGTTATATTCGGGGGGGGGACTATGGCTACACCTTC

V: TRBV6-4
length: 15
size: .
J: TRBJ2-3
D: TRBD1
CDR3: CASSAGTGGPDTQYF
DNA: TGTGCCAGCAGTGCCGGGACAGGGGGCCCAGATACGCAGTATTTT

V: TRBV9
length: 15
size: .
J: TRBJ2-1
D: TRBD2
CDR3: CASSVEGLANNEQFF
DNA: TGTGCCAGCAGCGTAGAGGGACTAGCGAACAATGAGCAGTTCTTC

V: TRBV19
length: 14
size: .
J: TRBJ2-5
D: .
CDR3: CASSHLPAGETQYF
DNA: TGTGCCAGTAGCCATCTACCTGCTGGTGAGACCCAGTACTTC

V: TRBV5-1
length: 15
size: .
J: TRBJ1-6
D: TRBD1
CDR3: CASSWGQGLNSPLHF
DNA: TGCGCCAGCAGCTGGGGACAGGGCCTGAATTCACCCCTCCACTTT

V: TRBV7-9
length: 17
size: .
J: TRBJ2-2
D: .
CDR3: CASSLVGLALNTGELFF
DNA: TGTGCCAGCAGCTTAGTTGGTCTAGCGCTTAACACCGGGGAGCTGTTTTTT

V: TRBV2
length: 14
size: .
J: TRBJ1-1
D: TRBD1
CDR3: CASSRDRGSTEAFF
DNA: TGTGCCAGCAGCCGAGACAGGGGGAGCACTGAAGCTTTCTTT

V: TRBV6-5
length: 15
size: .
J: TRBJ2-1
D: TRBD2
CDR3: CASSPSGGGYNEQFF
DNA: TGTGCCAGCAGTCCCTCGGGCGGGGGCTACAATGAGCAGTTCTTC

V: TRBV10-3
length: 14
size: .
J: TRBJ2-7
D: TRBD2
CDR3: CAISGTSGKGEQYF
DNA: TGTGCCATCAGTGGTACTAGCGGGAAAGGCGAGCAGTACTTC

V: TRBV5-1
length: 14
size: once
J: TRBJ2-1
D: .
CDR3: CASSPVVAPGEQFF
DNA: TGCGCCAGCAGCCCTGTTGTAGCCCCTGGCGAGCAGTTCTTC

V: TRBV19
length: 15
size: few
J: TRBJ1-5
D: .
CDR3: CASKLSGVLNQPQHF
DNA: TGTGCCAGTAAGCTTTCCGGGGTTCTCAATCAGCCCCAGCATTTT

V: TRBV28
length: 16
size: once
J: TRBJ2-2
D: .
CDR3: CASCIPQFSNTGELFF
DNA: TGTGCCAGCTGTATTCCTCAGTTTTCCAACACCGGGGAGCTGTTTTTT

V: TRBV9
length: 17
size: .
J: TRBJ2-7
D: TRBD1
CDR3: CASSGAGQGAQTYEQYF
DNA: TGTGCCAGCAGCGGCGCCGGACAGGGGGCCCAAACGTACGAGCAGTACTTC

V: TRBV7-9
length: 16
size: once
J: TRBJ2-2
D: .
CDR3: CASTPRISGYTGELFF
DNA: TGTGCCAGTACCCCGAGGATTAGCGGTTACACCGGGGAGCTGTTTTTT

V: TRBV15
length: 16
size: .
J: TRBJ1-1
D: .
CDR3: CATSSTGVSFGTEAFF
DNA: TGTGCCACCAGCAGTACAGGAGTTTCGTTCGGGACTGAAGCTTTCTTT